The text below deals with one T cell receptor beta chain. Its target is not known. V lost 1 base and J lost 7, with 7 bases in between. The length of the CDR3 is 12 residues. The germline gives CDR1 LNHDA, CDR2 SQIVND (reference sequence). The data derive from a study of identical twins. Healthy Caucasians were all of the donors. TCRdb re-analysed the 5' RACE reads in MiXCR, keeping a single row per CDR3 protein. The sample includes 1.5 million to 2 million distinct CDR3 sequences, about 32% seen only once; the top ten take 0.27%. General study findings and limits: Out-of-frame alpha sequences common to twins exhibited an excess of low generation probability. Its conclusions, products of cross-sectional statistical analysis, did not come from following the same donors. Invariant MAIT and iNKT cells may have partly biased zero-insertion analyses.

The sequence came from a newborn girl in good health. The rearrangement uses TRBV19 and TRBJ1-1; D is uncertain. Sequenced sample: cord blood. CDR3 sequence: CASSIVGSEAFF. The CDR3 nucleotides read TGTGCCAGTAGTATAGTCGGGAGTGAAGCTTTCTTT.